This T cell receptor (beta chain) was sequenced for a study of identical twins. This clonotype was counted at least ten times. TCRdb processed the 5' RACE reads anew with MiXCR; each CDR3 protein has one entry. The top ten hold roughly 7.8% of the sample, which has about 340,000 distinct CDR3 sequences, 9% to 15% seen once. The sample also formed part of further work on yellow fever vaccine responses in identical twins.

Specimen: CD8+ T cells sorted from blood. This clonotype was sampled from a woman between 18 and 29 years old in good health.

The CDR3, as DNA: TGTGCCAGCAGCCCACCACAGGGAAATCAGCCCCAGCATTTT. Its translation: CASSPPQGNQPQHF. The chain is built from TRBV12-3 or TRBV12-4 and TRBJ1-5; D is possibly TRBD1 (6 bases). The CDR3 extends over 14 amino acids. The V end lost 6 bases, the J end lost 4 bases, and 13 bases lay between the germline ends.